This T cell receptor (beta chain) was identified during a study of blood T cells in healthy people across ages. In the study overall: About one barcoded beta molecule per two T cells came from capture by template switching. Study-wide results and caveats: Unsorted PBMC input precluded a conclusive naive versus antigen-experienced comparison. Among long-lived donors, naive CD4+ cells were more numerous and diversity higher than in aged donors.

A second about 7 to 11 cycle PCR used barcoded and J-beta primers. The template-switch adaptor, which had 12 random nucleotides, put a tag on each cDNA molecule. Via MiXCR, TCRdb re-called the 5' RACE reads, giving one row per CDR3 protein. Seen here are about 1,400,000 distinct CDR3 sequences, approximately 42% observed once, and the top ten hold approximately 7.9%. The table lists this clonotype with a few counts. Its specificity is unknown. The sequence came from a young woman in good health. Sequenced input: blood.

The CDR3 DNA reads TGCAGTGCTAGAGAAAATTTGGTGATGAATGAGCAGTTCTTC. Translated: CSARENLVMNEQFF. The chain joins TRBV20-1 to TRBJ2-1; D is uncertain. The germline V gene has CDR1 DFQATT and CDR2 SNEGSKA (reference sequence). This CDR3 is built from 14 residues. Trimming cost V 0 bases and J 7 bases, with 13 bases left between them.